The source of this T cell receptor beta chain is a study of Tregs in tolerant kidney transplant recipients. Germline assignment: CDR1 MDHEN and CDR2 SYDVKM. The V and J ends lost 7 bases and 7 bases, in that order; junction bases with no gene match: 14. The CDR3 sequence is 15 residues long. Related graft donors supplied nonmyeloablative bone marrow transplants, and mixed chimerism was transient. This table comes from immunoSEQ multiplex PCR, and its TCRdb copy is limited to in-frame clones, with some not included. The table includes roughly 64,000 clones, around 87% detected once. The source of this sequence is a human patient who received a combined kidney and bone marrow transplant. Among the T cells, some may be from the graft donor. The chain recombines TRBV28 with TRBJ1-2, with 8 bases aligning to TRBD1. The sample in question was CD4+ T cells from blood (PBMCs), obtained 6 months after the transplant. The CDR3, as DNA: TGTGCCAGCACCAACCCACAGGGGGAGAGAGGTGGCTACACCTTC. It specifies CASTNPQGERGGYTF.